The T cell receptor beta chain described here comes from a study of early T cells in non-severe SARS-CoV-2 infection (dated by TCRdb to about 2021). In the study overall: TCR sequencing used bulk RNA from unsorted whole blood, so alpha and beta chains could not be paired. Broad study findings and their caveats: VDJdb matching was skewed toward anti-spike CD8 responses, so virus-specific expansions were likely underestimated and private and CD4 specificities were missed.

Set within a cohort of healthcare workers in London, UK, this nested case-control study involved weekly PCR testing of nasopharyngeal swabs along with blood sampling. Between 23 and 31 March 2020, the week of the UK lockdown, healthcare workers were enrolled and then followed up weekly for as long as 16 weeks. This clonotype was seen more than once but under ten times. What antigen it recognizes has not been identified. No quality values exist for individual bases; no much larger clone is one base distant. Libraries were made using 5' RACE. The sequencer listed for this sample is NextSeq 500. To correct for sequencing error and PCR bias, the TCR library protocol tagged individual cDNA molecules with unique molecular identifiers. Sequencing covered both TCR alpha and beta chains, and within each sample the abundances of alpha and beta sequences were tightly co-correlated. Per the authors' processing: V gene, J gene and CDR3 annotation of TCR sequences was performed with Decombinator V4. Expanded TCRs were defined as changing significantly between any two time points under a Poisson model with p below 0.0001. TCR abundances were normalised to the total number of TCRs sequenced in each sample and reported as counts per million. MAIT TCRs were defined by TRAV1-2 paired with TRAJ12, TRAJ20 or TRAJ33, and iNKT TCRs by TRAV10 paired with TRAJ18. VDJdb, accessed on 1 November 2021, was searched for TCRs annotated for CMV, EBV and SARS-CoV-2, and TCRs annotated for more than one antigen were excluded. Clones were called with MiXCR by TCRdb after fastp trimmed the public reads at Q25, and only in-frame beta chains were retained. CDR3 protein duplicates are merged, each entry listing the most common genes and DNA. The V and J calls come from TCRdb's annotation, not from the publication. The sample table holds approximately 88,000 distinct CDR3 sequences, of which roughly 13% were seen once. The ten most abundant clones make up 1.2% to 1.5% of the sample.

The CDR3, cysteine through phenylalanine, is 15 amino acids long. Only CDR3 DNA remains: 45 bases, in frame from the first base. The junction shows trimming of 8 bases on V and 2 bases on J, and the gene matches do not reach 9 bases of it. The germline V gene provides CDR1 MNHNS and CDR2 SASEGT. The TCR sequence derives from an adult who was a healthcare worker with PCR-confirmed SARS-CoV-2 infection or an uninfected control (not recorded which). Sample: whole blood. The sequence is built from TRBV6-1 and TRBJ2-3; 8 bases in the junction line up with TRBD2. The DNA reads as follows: TGTGCCAGCCTATCGGGGGGGAGGATCACAGATACGCAGTATTTT. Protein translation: CASLSGGRITDTQYF.